This T cell receptor beta chain was found in a study of cytomegalovirus exposure and HLA in healthy donors. Concerning this clone itself: What it binds is unknown.

With 60 Vbeta and 13 Jbeta primers, the PCR was carried out. TCRdb's copy holds only in-frame clones and misses some; the assay was immunoSEQ multiplex PCR. The table has just over 200,000 clones, 70% seen once. Findings and caveats of the study: Sequencing artifact likely explains a cluster of highly shared sequence variants. An analysis that came later showed most CMV-associated TCR beta chains appearing HLA-restricted.

Germline CDR1 is LNHDA and CDR2 is SQIVND (reference sequence). With 5 bases clipped from V and 3 bases from J, the junction kept 8 bases outside the gene matches. CDR3 size: 17 residues. This TCR was sampled from a man in his forties in good health and CMV-seropositive. Input material: PBMCs. The rearrangement joins TRBV19 to TRBJ2-4; the match to TRBD2 covers 12 bases. As DNA, the CDR3 is TGTGCCAGTAGTGCCCTAGCGGGGGGGGTTGGCAAAAACATTCAGTACTTC. Translated: CASSALAGGVGKNIQYF.